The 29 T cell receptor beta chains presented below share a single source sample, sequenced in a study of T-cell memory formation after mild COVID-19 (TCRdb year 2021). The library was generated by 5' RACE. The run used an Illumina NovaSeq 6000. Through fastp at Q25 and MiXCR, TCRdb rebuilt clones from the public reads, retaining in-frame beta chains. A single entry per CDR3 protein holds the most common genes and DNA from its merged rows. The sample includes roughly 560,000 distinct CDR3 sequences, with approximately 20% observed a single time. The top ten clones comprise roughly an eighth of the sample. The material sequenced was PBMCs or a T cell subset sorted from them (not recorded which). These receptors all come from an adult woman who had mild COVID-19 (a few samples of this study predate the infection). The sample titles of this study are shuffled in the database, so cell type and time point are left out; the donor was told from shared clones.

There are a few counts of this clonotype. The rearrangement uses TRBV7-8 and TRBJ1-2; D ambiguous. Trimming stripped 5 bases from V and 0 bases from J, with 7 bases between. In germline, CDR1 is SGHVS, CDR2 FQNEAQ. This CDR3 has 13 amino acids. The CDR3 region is CASSRGTNYGYTF. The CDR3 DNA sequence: TGTGCCAGCAGCCGAGGCACTAACTATGGCTACACCTTC. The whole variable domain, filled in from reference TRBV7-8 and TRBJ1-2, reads GAGVSQSPRYKVAKRGQDVALRCDPISGHVSLFWYQQALGQGPEFLTYFQNEAQLDKSGLPSDRFFAERPEGSVSTLKIQRTQQEDSAVYLCASSRGTNYGYTFGSGTRLTVV.

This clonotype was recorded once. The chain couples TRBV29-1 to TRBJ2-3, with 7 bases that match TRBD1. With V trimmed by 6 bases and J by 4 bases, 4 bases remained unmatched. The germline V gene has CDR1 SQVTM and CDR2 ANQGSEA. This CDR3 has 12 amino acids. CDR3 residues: CSVNTGADTQYF. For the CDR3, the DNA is TGCAGCGTGAATACAGGGGCAGATACGCAGTATTTT.

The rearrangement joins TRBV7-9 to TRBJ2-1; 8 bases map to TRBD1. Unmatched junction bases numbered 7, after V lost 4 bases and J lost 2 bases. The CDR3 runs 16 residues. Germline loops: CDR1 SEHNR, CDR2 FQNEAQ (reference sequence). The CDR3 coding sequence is TGTGCCAGCAGCTCATTCACAGGGGGTACCTACAATGAGCAGTTCTTC. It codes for CASSSFTGGTYNEQFF.

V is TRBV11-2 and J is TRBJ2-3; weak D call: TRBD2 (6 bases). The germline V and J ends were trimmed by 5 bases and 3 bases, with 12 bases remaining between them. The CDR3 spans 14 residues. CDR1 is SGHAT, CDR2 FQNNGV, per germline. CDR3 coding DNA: TGTGCCAGCAGCCCCCAGCGGGCGACAGATACGCAGTATTTT. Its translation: CASSPQRATDTQYF.

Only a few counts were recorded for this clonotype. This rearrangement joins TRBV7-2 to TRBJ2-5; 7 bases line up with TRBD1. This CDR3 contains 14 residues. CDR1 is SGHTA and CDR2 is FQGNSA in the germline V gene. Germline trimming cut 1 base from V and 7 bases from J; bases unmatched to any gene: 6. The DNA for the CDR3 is TGTGCCAGCAGCTTAGGGACAGGATCAGGGACCCAGTACTTC. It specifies CASSLGTGSGTQYF.

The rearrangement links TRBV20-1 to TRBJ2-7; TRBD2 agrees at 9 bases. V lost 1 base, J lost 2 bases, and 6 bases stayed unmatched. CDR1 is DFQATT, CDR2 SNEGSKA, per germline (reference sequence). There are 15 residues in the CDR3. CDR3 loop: CSARGETSGAYEQYF. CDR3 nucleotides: TGCAGTGCTAGAGGAGAGACTAGCGGAGCCTACGAGCAGTACTTC.

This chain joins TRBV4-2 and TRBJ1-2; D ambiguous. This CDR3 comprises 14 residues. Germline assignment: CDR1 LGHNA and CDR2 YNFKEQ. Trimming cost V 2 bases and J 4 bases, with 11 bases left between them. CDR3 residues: CASSQSGGSYGYTF. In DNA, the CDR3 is TGTGCCAGCAGCCAATCGGGAGGGTCCTATGGCTACACCTTC.

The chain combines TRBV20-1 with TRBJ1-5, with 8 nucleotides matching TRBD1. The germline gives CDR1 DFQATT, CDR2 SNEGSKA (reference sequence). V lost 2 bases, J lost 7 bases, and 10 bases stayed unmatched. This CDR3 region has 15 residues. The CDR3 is CSARYDRGAGQPQHF. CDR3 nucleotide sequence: TGCAGTGCTAGATACGACAGGGGCGCGGGGCAGCCCCAGCATTTT.

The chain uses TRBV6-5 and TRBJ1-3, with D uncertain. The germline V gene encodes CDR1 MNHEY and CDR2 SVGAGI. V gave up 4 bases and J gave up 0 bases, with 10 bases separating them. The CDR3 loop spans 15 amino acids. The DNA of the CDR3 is TGTGCCAGCAGTTCATCCGGCCGCTCTGGAAACACCATATATTTT. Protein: CASSSSGRSGNTIYF.

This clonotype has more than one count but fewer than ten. CDR3 protein: CASSLRGENTEAFF. In DNA, the CDR3 is TGTGCCAGCAGCTTACGGGGAGAGAACACTGAAGCTTTCTTT. The chain joins TRBV7-8 to TRBJ1-1; D call uncertain. CDR3 length equals 14 residues. Germline V gene lookup returns CDR1 SGHVS and CDR2 FQNEAQ. Trimming took off 2 bases at V and 1 base at J, with 8 bases between the two ends.

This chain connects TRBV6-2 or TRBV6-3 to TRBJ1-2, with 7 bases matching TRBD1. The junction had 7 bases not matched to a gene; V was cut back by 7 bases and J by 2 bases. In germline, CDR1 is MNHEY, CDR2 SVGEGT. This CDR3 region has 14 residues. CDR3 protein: CASTEPRGNYGYTF. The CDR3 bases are TGTGCCAGCACCGAACCCAGGGGGAACTATGGCTACACCTTC.

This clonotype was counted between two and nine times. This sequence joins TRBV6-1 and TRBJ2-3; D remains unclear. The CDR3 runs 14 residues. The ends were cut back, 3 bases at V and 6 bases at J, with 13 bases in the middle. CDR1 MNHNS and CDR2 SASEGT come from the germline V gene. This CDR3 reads CASSDSGRADTQYF. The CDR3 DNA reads TGTGCCAGCAGTGACTCCGGACGTGCGGATACGCAGTATTTT.

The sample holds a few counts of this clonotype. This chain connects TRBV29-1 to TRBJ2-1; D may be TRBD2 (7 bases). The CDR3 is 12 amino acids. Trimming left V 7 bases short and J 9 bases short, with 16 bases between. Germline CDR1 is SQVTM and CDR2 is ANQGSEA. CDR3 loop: CSAGGLLGEQFF. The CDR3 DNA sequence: TGCAGCGCGGGGGGCCTGCTGGGTGAGCAGTTCTTC.

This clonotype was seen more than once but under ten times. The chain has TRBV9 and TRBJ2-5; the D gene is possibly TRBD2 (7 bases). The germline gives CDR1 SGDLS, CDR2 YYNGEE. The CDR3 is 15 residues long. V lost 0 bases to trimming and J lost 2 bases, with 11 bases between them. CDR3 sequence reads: CASSVGAGAQETQYF. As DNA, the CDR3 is TGTGCCAGCAGCGTAGGGGCGGGGGCTCAAGAGACCCAGTACTTC.

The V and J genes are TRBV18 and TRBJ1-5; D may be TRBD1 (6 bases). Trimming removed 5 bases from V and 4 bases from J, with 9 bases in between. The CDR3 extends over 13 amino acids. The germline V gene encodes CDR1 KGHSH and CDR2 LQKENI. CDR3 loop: CASSSDRNQPQHF. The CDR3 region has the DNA TGTGCCAGCTCATCCGACAGGAATCAGCCCCAGCATTTT.

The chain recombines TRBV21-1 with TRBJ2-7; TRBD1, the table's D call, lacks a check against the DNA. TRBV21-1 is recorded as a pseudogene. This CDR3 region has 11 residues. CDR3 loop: CASSTGGAEYF. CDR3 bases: TGTGCCAGCAGCACAGGGGGCGCGGAGTACTTC.

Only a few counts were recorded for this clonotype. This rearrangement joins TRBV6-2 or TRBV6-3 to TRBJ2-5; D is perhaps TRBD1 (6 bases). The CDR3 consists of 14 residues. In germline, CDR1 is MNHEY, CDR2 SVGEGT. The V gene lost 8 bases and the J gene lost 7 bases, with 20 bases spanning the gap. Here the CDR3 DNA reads TGTGCCAGCTTCAGAGGGGGATCGGATGGGACCCAGTACTTC. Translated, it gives CASFRGGSDGTQYF.

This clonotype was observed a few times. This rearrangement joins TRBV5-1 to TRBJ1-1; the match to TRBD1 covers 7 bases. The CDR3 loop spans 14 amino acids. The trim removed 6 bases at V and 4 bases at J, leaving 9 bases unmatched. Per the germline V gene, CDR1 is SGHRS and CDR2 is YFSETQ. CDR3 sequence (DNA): TGCGCCAGCACTCCCTCCCGACAGGGCACTGAAGCTTTCTTT. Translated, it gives CASTPSRQGTEAFF.

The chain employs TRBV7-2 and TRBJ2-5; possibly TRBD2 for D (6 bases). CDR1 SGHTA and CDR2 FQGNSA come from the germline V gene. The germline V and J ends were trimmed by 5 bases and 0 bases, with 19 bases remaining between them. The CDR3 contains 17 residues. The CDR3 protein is CASSPQSGGVYQETQYF. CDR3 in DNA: TGTGCCAGCAGCCCCCAATCGGGCGGGGTTTACCAAGAGACCCAGTACTTC.

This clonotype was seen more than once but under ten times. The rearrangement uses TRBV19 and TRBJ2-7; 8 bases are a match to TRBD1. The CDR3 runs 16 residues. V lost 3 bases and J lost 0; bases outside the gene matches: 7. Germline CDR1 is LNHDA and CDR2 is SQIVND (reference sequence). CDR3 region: CASSITTGEFSYEQYF. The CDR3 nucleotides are TGTGCCAGTAGTATCACGACAGGGGAGTTCTCCTACGAGCAGTACTTC.

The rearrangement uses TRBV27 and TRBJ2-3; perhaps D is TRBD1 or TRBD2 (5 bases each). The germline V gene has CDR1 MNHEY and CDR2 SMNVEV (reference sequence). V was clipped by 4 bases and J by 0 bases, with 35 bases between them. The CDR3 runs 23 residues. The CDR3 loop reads CASSSRTSNPENRDHLSTDTQYF. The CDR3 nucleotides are TGTGCCAGCAGTTCCCGAACTTCCAACCCCGAAAACCGGGACCACCTTAGCACAGATACGCAGTATTTT.

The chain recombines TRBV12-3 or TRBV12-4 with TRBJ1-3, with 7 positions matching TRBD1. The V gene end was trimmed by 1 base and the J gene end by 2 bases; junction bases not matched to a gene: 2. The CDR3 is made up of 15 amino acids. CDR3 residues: CASSLETGPGNTIYF. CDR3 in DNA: TGTGCCAGCAGTTTAGAGACAGGGCCTGGAAACACCATATATTTT.

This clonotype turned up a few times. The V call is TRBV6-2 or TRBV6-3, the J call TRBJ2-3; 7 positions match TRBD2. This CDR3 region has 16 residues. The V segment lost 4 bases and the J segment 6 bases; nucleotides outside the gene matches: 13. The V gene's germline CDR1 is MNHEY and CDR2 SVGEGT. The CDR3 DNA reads TGTGCCAGCAGTTCCTTAGCGGGCCAGCAATGGGATACGCAGTATTTT. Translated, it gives CASSSLAGQQWDTQYF.

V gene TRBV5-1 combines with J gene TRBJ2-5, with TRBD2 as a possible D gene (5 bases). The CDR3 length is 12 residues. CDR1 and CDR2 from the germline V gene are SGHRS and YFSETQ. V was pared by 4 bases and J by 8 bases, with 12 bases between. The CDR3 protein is CASSPVRGTQYF. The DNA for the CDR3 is TGCGCCAGCAGCCCCGTTCGGGGAACCCAGTACTTC.

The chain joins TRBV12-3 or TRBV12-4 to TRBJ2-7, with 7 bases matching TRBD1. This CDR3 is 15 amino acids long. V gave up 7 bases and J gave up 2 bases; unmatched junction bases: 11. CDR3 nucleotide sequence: TGTGCCAGCACCAAGAAAACAGGGGTCCCCTACGAGCAGTACTTC. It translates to CASTKKTGVPYEQYF.

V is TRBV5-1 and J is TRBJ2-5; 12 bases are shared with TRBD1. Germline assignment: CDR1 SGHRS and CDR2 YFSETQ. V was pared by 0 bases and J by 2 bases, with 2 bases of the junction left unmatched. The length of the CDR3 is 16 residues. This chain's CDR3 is CASSLAGQGAQETQYF. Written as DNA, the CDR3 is TGCGCCAGCAGCTTGGCGGGACAGGGGGCTCAAGAGACCCAGTACTTC.

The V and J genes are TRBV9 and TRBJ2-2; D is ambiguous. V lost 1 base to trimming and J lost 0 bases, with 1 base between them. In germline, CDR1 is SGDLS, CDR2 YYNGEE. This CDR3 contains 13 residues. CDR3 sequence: CASSVTNTGELFF. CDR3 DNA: TGTGCCAGCAGCGTAACGAACACCGGGGAGCTGTTTTTT.

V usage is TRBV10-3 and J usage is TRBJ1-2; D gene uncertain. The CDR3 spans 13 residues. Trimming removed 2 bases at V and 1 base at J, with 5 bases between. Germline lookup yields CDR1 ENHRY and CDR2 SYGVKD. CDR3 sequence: CAISEVDNYGYTF. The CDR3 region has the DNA TGTGCCATCAGTGAGGTGGATAACTATGGCTACACCTTC.

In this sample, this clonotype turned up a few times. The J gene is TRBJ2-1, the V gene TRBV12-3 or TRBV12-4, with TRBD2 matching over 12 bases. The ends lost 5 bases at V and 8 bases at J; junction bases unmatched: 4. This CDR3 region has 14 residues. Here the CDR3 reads CASSPLAGGDEQFF. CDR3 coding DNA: TGTGCCAGCAGTCCACTAGCGGGGGGCGATGAGCAGTTCTTC.